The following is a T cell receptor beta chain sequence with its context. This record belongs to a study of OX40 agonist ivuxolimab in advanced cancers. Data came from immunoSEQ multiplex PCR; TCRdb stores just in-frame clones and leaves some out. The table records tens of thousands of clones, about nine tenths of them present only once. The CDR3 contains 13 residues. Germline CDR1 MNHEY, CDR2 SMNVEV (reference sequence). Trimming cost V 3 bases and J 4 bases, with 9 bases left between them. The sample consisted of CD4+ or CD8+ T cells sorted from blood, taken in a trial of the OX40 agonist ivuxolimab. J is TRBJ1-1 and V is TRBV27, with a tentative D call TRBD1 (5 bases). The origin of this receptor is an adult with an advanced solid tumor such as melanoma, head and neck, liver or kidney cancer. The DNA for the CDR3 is TGTGCCAGCAGTTTGCGGGGGAGCACTGAAGCTTTCTTT. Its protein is CASSLRGSTEAFF.